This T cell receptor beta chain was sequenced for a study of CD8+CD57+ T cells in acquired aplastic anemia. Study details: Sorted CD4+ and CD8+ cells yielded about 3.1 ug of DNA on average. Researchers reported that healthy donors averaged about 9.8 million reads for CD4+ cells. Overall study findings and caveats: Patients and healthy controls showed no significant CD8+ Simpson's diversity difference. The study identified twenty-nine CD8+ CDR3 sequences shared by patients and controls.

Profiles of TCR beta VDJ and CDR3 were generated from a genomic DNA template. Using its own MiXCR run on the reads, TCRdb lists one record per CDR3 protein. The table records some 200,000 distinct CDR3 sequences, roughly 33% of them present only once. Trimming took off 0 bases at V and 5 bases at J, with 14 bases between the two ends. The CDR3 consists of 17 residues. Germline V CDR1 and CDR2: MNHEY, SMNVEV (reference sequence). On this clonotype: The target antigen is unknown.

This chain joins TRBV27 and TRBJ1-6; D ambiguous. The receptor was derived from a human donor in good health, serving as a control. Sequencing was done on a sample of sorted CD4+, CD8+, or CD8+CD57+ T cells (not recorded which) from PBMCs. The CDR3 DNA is TGTGCCAGCAGTTTATCGGGGAGGGCCACCCATAATTCACCCCTCCACTTT. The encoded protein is CASSLSGRATHNSPLHF.